This T cell receptor (beta chain) was sequenced during a study of blood T cell repertoires in COVID-19 (dated by TCRdb to the early 2020s). Background for the entire study: The collaborator samples originated in the United States, Italy and Spain and spanned the acute and convalescent phases of COVID-19. The material from the prospective study consisted of cDNA or gDNA derived from T cells, B-cell-depleted T cells, or PBMCs. The dataset comprised deeply sampled blood TCRbeta repertoires from subjects exposed to, actively infected with, or recovered from COVID-19. The repertoires were made available in a free public database intended to serve as a resource for research on the immune response to SARS-CoV-2. The samples were drawn from the first 160 participants of the ongoing ImmuneRACE study and from 1,254 subjects provided by 6 global collaborators. Sample metadata almost always included a de-identified subject ID, COVID-19 status, age in years and sex. Where HLA class I and class II types were available, the types were taken from metadata supplied by the sample provider, not from assay-based typing. Broader findings and caveats from the paper: The quantity of clinical and demographic metadata differed by source and by participant and was supplied without curation.

In Seattle, one collaborating source enrolled patients while the infection was active and tracked those patients longitudinally over the course of disease. Each collaborating institution followed its own protocols to collect whole blood in K2EDTA tubes. Collaborator samples were shipped for TCRbeta analysis as frozen whole blood, isolated PBMCs, or DNA extracted from either sample type. Concerning this clone itself: Its specific antigen is unknown. No much larger clone exists at a distance of one base, and base qualities are not known.

TCRbeta CDR3 regions were amplified from genomic DNA by means of the immunoSEQ Assay, a bias-controlled multiplex PCR. Per the authors' processing: Within the assay, amplification of reference gene primers was used to estimate how many nucleated cells each sample contained. Sequence reads were collapsed and filtered to measure the absolute abundance of every unique TCRbeta CDR3 rearrangement. For each sample, productive Simpson clonality was calculated as the square root of Simpson's diversity index across productive rearrangements. TCRdb re-hosts the immuneACCESS table, in-frame sequences only. Its copies lack some clones; in the studies checked, an unresolved V gene accounts for under half of them, and the cause for the rest is not known. Clone size and V and J calls were adopted from that table, with D and trimming inferred from the DNA. The sample table holds over 90,000 clones, of which roughly 87% were seen once. Of the sample, approximately 5% falls within the top ten clones.

Reading the germline V gene gives CDR1 SGHRS and CDR2 YFSETQ. The cysteine opens and the phenylalanine closes a CDR3 of 14 amino acids. Just CDR3 DNA is preserved here, 42 bases in frame from base 1. V loses 4 bases of germline sequence and J loses 8 bases, and the interval between the two ends is 16 bases. The receptor chain draws on TRBV5-1 and TRBJ2-1, and the D gene may be TRBD2, 6 bases matching. Sequencing input: peripheral blood. This TCR derives from a woman in her forties or fifties with COVID-19, enrolled during active disease. The nucleotides read TGCGCCAGCAGCGGGGCCCCCAGCGGGCATGAGCAGTTCTTC. Its product reads: CASSGAPSGHEQFF.